This TCR beta chain emerged from a study of T cells in Graves' hyperthyroidism and ophthalmopathy. This clonotype was counted ten times or more. Uncontrolled infections, other autoimmune diseases, pregnancy or lactation led to exclusion of patients. Regions amplified from RNA transcripts were the TCR beta CDR3 regions. HTBI primers drove first-round RT-PCR of the TCR CDR3. TCRdb independently ran MiXCR on the multiplex PCR reads; one entry per CDR3 protein. The table has 610,000 or so distinct CDR3 sequences, roughly 46% seen once. The CDR3 spans 15 residues. V was pared by 0 bases and J by 3 bases, with 9 bases between. Germline V gene lookup returns CDR1 LNHNV and CDR2 YYDKDF (reference sequence).

This clonotype was sampled from a woman younger than 30 with Graves' hyperthyroidism. This rearrangement joins TRBV15 to TRBJ1-5, with D hard to call. Sequences were obtained from peripheral blood or thyroid tissue (not recorded which). The CDR3 sequence: CATSRDPGFNQPQHF. CDR3 DNA sequence: TGTGCCACCAGCAGAGATCCGGGTTTCAATCAGCCCCAGCATTTT.